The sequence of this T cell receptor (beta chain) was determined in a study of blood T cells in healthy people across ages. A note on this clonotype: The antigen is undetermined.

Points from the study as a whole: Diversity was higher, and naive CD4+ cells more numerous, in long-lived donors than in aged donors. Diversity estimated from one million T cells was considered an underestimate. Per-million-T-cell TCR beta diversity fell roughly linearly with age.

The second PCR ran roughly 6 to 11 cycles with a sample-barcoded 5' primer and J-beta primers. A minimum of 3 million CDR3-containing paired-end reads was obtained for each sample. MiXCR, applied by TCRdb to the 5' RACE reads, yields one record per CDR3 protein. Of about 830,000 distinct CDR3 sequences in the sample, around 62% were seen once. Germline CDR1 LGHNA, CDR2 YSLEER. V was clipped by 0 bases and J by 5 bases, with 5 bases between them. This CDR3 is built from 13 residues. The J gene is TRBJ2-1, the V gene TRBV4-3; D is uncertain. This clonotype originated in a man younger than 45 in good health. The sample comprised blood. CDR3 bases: TGCGCCAGCAGCCAAGAACTGGACAATGAGCAGTTCTTC. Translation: CASSQELDNEQFF.